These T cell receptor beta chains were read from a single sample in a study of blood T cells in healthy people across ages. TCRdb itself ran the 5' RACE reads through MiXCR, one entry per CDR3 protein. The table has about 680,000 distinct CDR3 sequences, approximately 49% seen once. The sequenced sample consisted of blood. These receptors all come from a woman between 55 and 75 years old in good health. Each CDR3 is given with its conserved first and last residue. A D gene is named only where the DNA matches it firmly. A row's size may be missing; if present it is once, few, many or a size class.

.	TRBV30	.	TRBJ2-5	CAWSVNRNNEQYF	TGTGCCTGGAGTGTAAACAGGAACAATGAGCAGTACTTC
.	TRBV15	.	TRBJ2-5	CATCRDVGTRRGETQYF	TGTGCCACCTGCAGAGATGTGGGCACGAGGAGGGGAGAGACCCAGTACTTC
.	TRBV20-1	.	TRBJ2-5	CSARDLRQTETQYF	TGCAGTGCTAGAGATCTACGACAGACAGAGACCCAGTACTTC
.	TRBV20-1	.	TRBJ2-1	CSARVGHNEQFF	TGCAGTGCTAGAGTCGGTCACAATGAGCAGTTCTTC
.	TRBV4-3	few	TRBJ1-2	CASSQDRRSNYGCTF	TGCGCCAGCAGCCAAGATAGGAGATCTAACTATGGCTGCACCTTC
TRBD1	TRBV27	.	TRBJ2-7	CASSFARGQGKSHEQYF	TGTGCCAGCAGTTTTGCCCGCGGACAGGGGAAGTCCCACGAGCAGTACTTC
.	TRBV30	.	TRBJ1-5	CAWATGTNQPQHF	TGTGCCTGGGCGACAGGAACCAATCAGCCCCAGCATTTT
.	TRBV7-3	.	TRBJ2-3	CASSLTVGDSTDAQYF	TGTGCCAGCAGCTTAACGGTCGGGGATAGCACAGATGCGCAGTATTTT
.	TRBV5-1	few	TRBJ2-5	CASSLNGRQETQYF	TGCGCCAGCAGCTTGAATGGGAGGCAAGAGACCCAGTACTTC
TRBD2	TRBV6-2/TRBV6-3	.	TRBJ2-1	CASSLGLEGDEQFF	TGTGCCAGCAGCCTCGGACTAGAGGGTGATGAGCAGTTCTTC
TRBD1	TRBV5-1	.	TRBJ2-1	CASSKTGSGETQFF	TGCGCCAGCAGCAAGACAGGGTCAGGGGAGACCCAGTTCTTC
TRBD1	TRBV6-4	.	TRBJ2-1	CASNGTGLTISSYNEQFF	TGTGCCAGCAACGGGACAGGCTTAACAATCAGCTCCTACAATGAGCAGTTCTTC
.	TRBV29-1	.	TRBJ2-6	CSVETASSGANVLTF	TGCAGCGTTGAGACAGCGTCCTCTGGGGCCAACGTCCTGACTTTC
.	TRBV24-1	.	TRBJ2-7	CATSDPPAQTSLEQYF	TGTGCCACCAGTGATCCGCCAGCCCAGACATCCCTTGAGCAGTACTTC
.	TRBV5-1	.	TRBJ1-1	CASSLLPGGTAFF	TGCGCCAGCAGCCTCCTGCCGGGGGGCACAGCTTTCTTT
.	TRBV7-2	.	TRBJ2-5	CASSLKGGVPETQYF	TGTGCCAGCAGCTTAAAAGGGGGGGTGCCCGAGACCCAGTACTTC
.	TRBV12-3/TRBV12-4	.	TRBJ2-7	CASYSNRNEQYF	TGTGCCAGCTATTCTAATAGGAATGAGCAGTACTTC
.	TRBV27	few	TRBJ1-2	CASSSIPRTASYGYTF	TGTGCCAGCAGTTCCATACCCCGGACAGCCTCCTATGGCTACACCTTC
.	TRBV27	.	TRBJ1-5	CASSLIAGSSNQPQHF	TGTGCCAGCAGTTTAATCGCTGGGAGCAGCAATCAGCCCCAGCATTTT
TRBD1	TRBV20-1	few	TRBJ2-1	CSARSAQGANLVNEQFF	TGCAGTGCTAGGAGCGCGCAGGGGGCGAATCTCGTCAATGAGCAGTTCTTC
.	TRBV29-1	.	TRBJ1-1	CSVVNTEAFF	TGCAGCGTTGTAAACACTGAAGCTTTCTTT
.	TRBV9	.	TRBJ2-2	CASSVKPNTGELFF	TGTGCCAGCAGCGTGAAGCCTAACACCGGGGAGCTGTTTTTT
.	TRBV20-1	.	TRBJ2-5	CSARGLPSSQETQYF	TGCAGTGCTAGAGGTCTCCCTAGCAGCCAAGAGACCCAGTACTTC
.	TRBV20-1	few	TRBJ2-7	CSASQTPYEQYF	TGCAGTGCTAGTCAAACCCCCTACGAGCAGTACTTC
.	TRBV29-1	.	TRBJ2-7	CSVVSDTTKYEQYF	TGCAGCGTTGTTTCGGACACAACTAAATACGAGCAGTACTTC
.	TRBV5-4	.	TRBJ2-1	CASSPPGQSTYNEQFF	TGTGCCAGCAGCCCCCCAGGGCAGAGCACCTACAATGAGCAGTTCTTC
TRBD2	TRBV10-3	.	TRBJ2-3	CAISLLAGADTQYF	TGTGCCATCAGCTTACTAGCGGGAGCAGATACGCAGTATTTT
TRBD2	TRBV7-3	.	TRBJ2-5	CASSLTASGRGETQYF	TGTGCCAGCAGCTTAACAGCTAGCGGGAGAGGAGAGACCCAGTACTTC
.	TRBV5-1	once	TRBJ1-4	CVSSLSRSAEGSALFF	TGCGTCAGCAGCTTGAGTAGGTCGGCAGAGGGTAGCGCGCTGTTTTTT
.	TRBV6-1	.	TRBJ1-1	CASGPDEAFF	TGTGCCAGCGGTCCAGACGAAGCTTTCTTT
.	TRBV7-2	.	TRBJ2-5	CASSHQRGQETQYF	TGTGCCAGCAGCCACCAGAGGGGCCAAGAGACCCAGTACTTC
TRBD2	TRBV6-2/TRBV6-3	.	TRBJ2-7	CASSPDSGSGYEQYF	TGTGCCAGCAGTCCTGATAGCGGGAGTGGCTACGAGCAGTACTTC
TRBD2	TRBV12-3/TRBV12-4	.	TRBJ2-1	CASSPGLGIPGEQFF	TGTGCCAGCAGCCCCGGACTAGGAATACCCGGTGAGCAGTTCTTC
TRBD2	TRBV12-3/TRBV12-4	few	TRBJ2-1	CASGLADSYNEQFF	TGTGCCAGCGGACTAGCGGACTCCTACAATGAGCAGTTCTTC
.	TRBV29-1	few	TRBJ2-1	CSVGGTGQGPGLNEQFF	TGCAGCGTTGGGGGTACCGGTCAGGGCCCGGGGTTAAATGAGCAGTTCTTC
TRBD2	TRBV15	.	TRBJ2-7	CATSRGGDIGYEQYF	TGTGCCACCAGCCGGGGGGGAGATATTGGTTACGAGCAGTACTTC
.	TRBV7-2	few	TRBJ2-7	CASSLVGPSSYEQYF	TGTGCCAGCAGCTTAGTCGGTCCTAGCTCCTACGAGCAGTACTTC
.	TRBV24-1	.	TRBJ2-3	CATSDFTRDPDTQYF	TGTGCCACCAGTGATTTTACCAGGGATCCAGATACGCAGTATTTT
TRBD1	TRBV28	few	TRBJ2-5	CASSPTGGIETQYF	TGTGCCAGCAGTCCTACAGGGGGGATAGAGACCCAGTACTTC
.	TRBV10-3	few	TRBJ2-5	CAISDRTKETQYF	TGTGCCATCAGTGACAGGACCAAAGAGACCCAGTACTTC
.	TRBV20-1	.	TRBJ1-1	CSARFSKNTEAFF	TGCAGTGCTAGGTTCAGTAAGAACACTGAAGCTTTCTTT
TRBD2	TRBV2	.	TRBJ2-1	CASGLAETNEQFF	TGTGCCAGCGGGCTAGCGGAAACCAATGAGCAGTTCTTC
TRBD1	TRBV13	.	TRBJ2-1	CASRRGTGLYNEQFF	TGTGCCAGCAGACGAGGGACAGGGTTGTACAATGAGCAGTTCTTC
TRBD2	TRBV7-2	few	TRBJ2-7	CASSLLPGTSGRALNEQYF	TGTGCCAGCAGCTTATTACCGGGGACTAGCGGGAGGGCCCTGAACGAGCAGTACTTC
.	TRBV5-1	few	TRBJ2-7	CASSKTGNYEQYF	TGCGCCAGCAGCAAAACAGGCAACTACGAGCAGTACTTC